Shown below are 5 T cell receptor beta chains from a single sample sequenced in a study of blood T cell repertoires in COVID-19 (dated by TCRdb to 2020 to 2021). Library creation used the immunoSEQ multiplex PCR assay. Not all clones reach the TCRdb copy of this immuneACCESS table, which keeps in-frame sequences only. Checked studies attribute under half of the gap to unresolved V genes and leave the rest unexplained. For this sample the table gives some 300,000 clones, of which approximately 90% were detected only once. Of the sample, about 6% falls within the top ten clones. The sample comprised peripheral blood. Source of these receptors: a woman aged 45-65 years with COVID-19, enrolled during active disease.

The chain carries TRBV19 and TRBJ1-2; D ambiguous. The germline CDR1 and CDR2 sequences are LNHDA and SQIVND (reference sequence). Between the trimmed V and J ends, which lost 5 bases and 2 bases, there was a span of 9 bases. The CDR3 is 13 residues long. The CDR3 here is CASSLSLNYGYTF. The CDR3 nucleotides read TGTGCCAGTAGTCTATCTTTAAACTATGGCTACACCTTC.

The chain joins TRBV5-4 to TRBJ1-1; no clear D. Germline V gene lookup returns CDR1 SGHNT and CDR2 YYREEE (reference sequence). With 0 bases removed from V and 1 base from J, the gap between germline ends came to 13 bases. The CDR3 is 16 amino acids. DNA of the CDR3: TGTGCCAGCAGCTTGGCCGAAAGCTCCTGGAACACTGAAGCTTTCTTT. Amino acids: CASSLAESSWNTEAFF.

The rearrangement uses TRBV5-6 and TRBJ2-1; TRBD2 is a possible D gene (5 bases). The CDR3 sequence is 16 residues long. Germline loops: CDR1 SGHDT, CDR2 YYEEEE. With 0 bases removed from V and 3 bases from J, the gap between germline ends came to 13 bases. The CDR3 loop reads CASSLEVRTYYNEQFF. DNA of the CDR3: TGTGCCAGCAGCTTGGAGGTGCGGACTTACTACAATGAGCAGTTCTTC. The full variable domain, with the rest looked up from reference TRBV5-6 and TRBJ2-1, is DAGVTQSPTHLIKTRGQQVTLRCSPKSGHDTVSWYQQALGQGPQFIFQYYEEEERQRGNFPDRFSGHQFPNYSSELNVNALLLGDSALYLCASSLEVRTYYNEQFFGPGTRLTVL.

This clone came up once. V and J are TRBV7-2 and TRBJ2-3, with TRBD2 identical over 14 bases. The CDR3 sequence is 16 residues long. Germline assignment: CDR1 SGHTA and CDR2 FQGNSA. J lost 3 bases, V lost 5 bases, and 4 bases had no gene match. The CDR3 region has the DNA TGTGCCAGCAGCGCCGGACTAGCGGGAGGAACAGATACGCAGTATTTT. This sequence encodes CASSAGLAGGTDTQYF.

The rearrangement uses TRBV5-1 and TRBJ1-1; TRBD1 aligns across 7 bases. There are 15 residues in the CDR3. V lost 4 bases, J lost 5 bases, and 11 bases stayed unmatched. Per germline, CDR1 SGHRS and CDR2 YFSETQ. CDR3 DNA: TGCGCCAGCAGCACCTCGACAGGGATCGGAACTGAAGCTTTCTTT. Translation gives CASSTSTGIGTEAFF. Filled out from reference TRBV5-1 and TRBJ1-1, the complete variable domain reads KAGVTQTPRYLIKTRGQQVTLSCSPISGHRSVSWYQQTPGQGLQFLFEYFSETQRNKGNFPGRFSGRQFSNSRSEMNVSTLELGDSALYLCASSTSTGIGTEAFFGQGTRLTVV.